This entry lists 20 T cell receptor beta chains sequenced from one sample in a study of shared clonotypes between healthy human individuals. The protocol was immunoSEQ multiplex PCR, while the TCRdb copy is restricted to in-frame clones and leaves out a portion. The sample lists over 1.5 million clones, 95% to 99% occurring once. Specimen: naive CD4+ T cells sorted from blood. The subset denotes: CD45RA+ positively selected. Every receptor here comes from a man between 25 and 39 years old in good health.

The chain couples TRBV28 to TRBJ2-1; 7 bases align to TRBD1. V lost 1 base and J lost 4; bases outside the gene matches: 4. Germline assignment: CDR1 MDHEN and CDR2 SYDVKM. The CDR3 spans 15 residues. The CDR3 protein is CASSLYRGWYNEQFF. DNA of the CDR3: TGTGCCAGCAGTTTATACAGGGGATGGTACAATGAGCAGTTCTTC.

The chain combines TRBV6-5 with TRBJ2-7; 12 bases fit TRBD2. The CDR3 totals 13 residues. Germline lookup yields CDR1 MNHEY and CDR2 SVGAGI. V trimming: 6 bases; J trimming: 4 bases; junction bases outside the gene matches: 1. The CDR3 loop is CASSTSGRYEQYF. CDR3 bases: TGTGCCAGCAGCACTAGCGGGAGGTACGAGCAGTACTTC.

In the case of this clone: This CDR3 is also generated by other DNA sequences in the sample. The J gene is TRBJ2-5, the V gene TRBV29-1; 7 nucleotides agree with TRBD2. J lost 2 bases, V lost 4 bases, and 1 base had no gene match. Germline assignment: CDR1 SQVTM and CDR2 ANQGSEA. The CDR3 spans 12 residues. Here the CDR3 reads CSVVGLQETQYF. The CDR3 DNA is TGCAGCGTTGTGGGACTACAAGAGACCCAGTACTTC. Full variable domain (outside the CDR3, taken from reference TRBV29-1 and TRBJ2-5): SAVISQKPSRDICQRGTSLTIQCQVDSQVTMMFWYRQQPGQSLTLIATANQGSEATYESGFVIDKFPISRPNLTFSTLTVSNMSPEDSSIYLCSVVGLQETQYFGPGTRLLVL.

The V gene is TRBV7-8, the J gene TRBJ2-7, with a tentative D call TRBD2 (6 bases). The CDR3 totals 15 residues. V lost 3 bases, J lost 3 bases, and 15 bases lay in between. CDR1 is SGHVS, CDR2 FQNEAQ, per germline. The CDR3 reads CASSFRMAGNYEQYF. The CDR3 DNA follows: TGTGCCAGCAGCTTTAGGATGGCGGGAAACTACGAGCAGTACTTC.

This chain links TRBV7-8 with TRBJ1-5; perhaps TRBD1 as D (6 bases). V lost 1 base, J lost 6 bases, and 13 bases lay in between. The length of the CDR3 is 15 residues. In germline, CDR1 is SGHVS, CDR2 FQNEAQ. The CDR3 nucleotides read TGTGCCAGCAGCTTAGGTACAGGGAGGGTTCAGCCCCAGCATTTT. It specifies CASSLGTGRVQPQHF.

The J gene is TRBJ2-7, the V gene TRBV5-5; D is unclear. V lost 2 bases, J lost 0 bases, and 12 bases lay in between. CDR1 is SGHKS and CDR2 is YYEKEE in the germline V gene (reference sequence). This CDR3 is built from 15 residues. CDR3 in DNA: TGTGCCAGCAGCTTTTCCCTGCCGAGCTCCTACGAGCAGTACTTC. Protein sequence: CASSFSLPSSYEQYF.

The chain joins TRBV5-6 to TRBJ2-1; D is uncertain. V gave up 1 base and J gave up 0 bases, with 8 bases separating them. The CDR3 covers 15 residues. Germline V gives CDR1 SGHDT, CDR2 YYEEEE. The CDR3 DNA is TGTGCCAGCAGCTTGTATTCTAGCTCCTACAATGAGCAGTTCTTC. Its protein is CASSLYSSSYNEQFF.

The rearrangement joins TRBV29-1 to TRBJ1-1, with unresolved D. The CDR3 extends over 13 amino acids. The germline V gene encodes CDR1 SQVTM and CDR2 ANQGSEA. Trimming stripped 4 bases from V and 0 bases from J, with 9 bases between. Written as DNA, the CDR3 is TGCAGCGTTGTTCGACGGATGAACACTGAAGCTTTCTTT. Amino acids: CSVVRRMNTEAFF.

The chain uses TRBV5-1 and TRBJ2-3; D may be TRBD2 (5 bases). This CDR3 is 16 amino acids long. CDR1 is SGHRS and CDR2 is YFSETQ in the germline V gene. V gave up 4 bases and J gave up 0 bases, with 15 bases separating them. For the CDR3, the DNA is TGCGCCAGCAGCCCAGGACTGGACGCCAGCACAGATACGCAGTATTTT. Its translation: CASSPGLDASTDTQYF.

The J gene is TRBJ2-7, the V gene TRBV30, with TRBD2 matching 9 bases. Germline assignment: CDR1 GTSNPN and CDR2 SVGIG (reference sequence). The J segment lost 3 bases and the V segment lost 8 bases, leaving 8 bases of the junction unmatched. This CDR3 is 13 amino acids long. This CDR3 is CARGVAGDYEQYF. The CDR3 region has the DNA TGTGCCCGCGGGGTAGCGGGAGACTACGAGCAGTACTTC.

The J gene is TRBJ2-5, the V gene TRBV9; 9 bases map to TRBD2. CDR1 and CDR2 (germline): SGDLS, YYNGEE. The CDR3 has 15 amino acids. The ends lost 3 bases at V and 2 bases at J; junction bases unmatched: 5. CDR3 sequence: CASSAQTSGQETQYF. CDR3 bases: TGTGCCAGCAGCGCCCAGACTAGCGGACAAGAGACCCAGTACTTC.

With regard to this clone: Other DNA sequences in the same sample also yield this CDR3. This chain links TRBV5-4 with TRBJ1-5, with D tentatively TRBD1 (6 bases). V was cut by 0 bases and J by 5 bases, with 9 bases left in between. From germline, CDR1 is SGHNT and CDR2 YYREEE (reference sequence). The CDR3 runs 14 residues. The CDR3 sequence is CASSLAGGDQPQHF. CDR3 coding DNA: TGTGCCAGCAGCTTGGCCGGGGGCGATCAGCCCCAGCATTTT.

This chain links TRBV23-1 with TRBJ2-1; 15 bases line up with TRBD2. TRBV23-1 is an open reading frame, and its role is uncertain. The CDR3 covers 19 residues. Germline trimming cut 4 bases from V and 1 base from J; bases unmatched to any gene: 8. CDR3 loop: CASSPRTSGRAVSYNEQFF. CDR3 DNA: TGCGCCAGCAGTCCCCGGACTAGCGGGAGGGCCGTATCCTACAATGAGCAGTTCTTC.

The rearrangement joins TRBV21-1 to TRBJ2-3; whether TRBD2, the table's D call, matches the DNA was not checked. TRBV21-1 is listed as a pseudogene. This CDR3 spans 18 amino acids. The CDR3 spells CAKRGTSGGTRGTDTQYF. CDR3 sequence (DNA): TGTGCCAAAAGGGGGACTAGCGGGGGCACAAGGGGCACAGATACGCAGTATTTT.

This chain uses TRBV19 with TRBJ2-3; TRBD1 matches 8 bases. V lost 3 bases to trimming and J lost 4 bases; unmatched junction nucleotides: 6. This CDR3 is 15 amino acids long. CDR1 is LNHDA, CDR2 SQIVND, per germline (reference sequence). CDR3 coding DNA: TGTGCCAGTAGTATGAGGGCACAGGGGGCAGATACGCAGTATTTT. It translates to CASSMRAQGADTQYF.

Notes on this clone: The same CDR3 is also encoded by other DNA sequences in this sample. The chain recombines TRBV19 with TRBJ1-1; 8 bases agree with TRBD1. The CDR3 is 13 amino acids. V trimming: 5 bases; J trimming: 4 bases; junction bases outside the gene matches: 3. CDR1 is LNHDA and CDR2 is SQIVND in the germline V gene (reference sequence). CDR3 sequence reads: CASSGTGGTEAFF. Written as DNA, the CDR3 is TGTGCCAGTAGTGGAACAGGGGGCACTGAAGCTTTCTTT.

This clone was detected once. V gene TRBV29-1 combines with J gene TRBJ1-2, with a possible D match to TRBD1 (6 bases). Deletions cut 7 bases from V and 8 bases from J, with 20 bases between. Germline loops: CDR1 SQVTM, CDR2 ANQGSEA. CDR3 length: 13 amino acids. CDR3 sequence reads: CSAKQGSVRGYTF. DNA of the CDR3: TGCAGCGCAAAACAGGGAAGTGTCCGCGGCTACACCTTC.

V is TRBV2 and J is TRBJ2-5; the match to TRBD2 covers 7 bases. This CDR3 region has 15 residues. Per the germline V gene, CDR1 is SNHLY and CDR2 is FYNNEI. V lost 7 bases and J lost 0; bases outside the gene matches: 8. Here the CDR3 reads CASILAGANQETQYF. CDR3 nucleotide sequence: TGTGCCAGCATCCTGGCGGGAGCGAACCAAGAGACCCAGTACTTC.

The chain recombines TRBV5-4 with TRBJ1-1, with 8 bases matching TRBD1. CDR1 and CDR2 (germline): SGHNT, YYREEE (reference sequence). This CDR3 comprises 14 residues. Trimming at V came to 2 bases and at J to 6 bases, leaving 6 bases not matched to a gene. CDR3 protein: CASSFTGTGPEAFF. Here the CDR3 DNA reads TGTGCCAGCAGCTTTACCGGGACAGGCCCTGAAGCTTTCTTT. Full variable domain (outside the CDR3, taken from reference TRBV5-4 and TRBJ1-1): ETGVTQSPTHLIKTRGQQVTLRCSSQSGHNTVSWYQQALGQGPQFIFQYYREEENGRGNFPPRFSGLQFPNYSSELNVNALELDDSALYLCASSFTGTGPEAFFGQGTRLTVV.

This clone was picked up one time. The gene calls are TRBV28 and TRBJ1-2, with TRBD1 matching over 9 bases. Trimming cost V 6 bases and J 8 bases; bases outside gene matches: 13. From germline, CDR1 is MDHEN and CDR2 SYDVKM. The CDR3 is 15 residues long. CDR3 nucleotide sequence: TGTGCCAGCAGAGACATGGGACAGGGTCTTTTCGGCTACACCTTC. It is translated as CASRDMGQGLFGYTF.